A selection of T cell receptor beta chains follows, all from one sample in a study of cytomegalovirus exposure and HLA in healthy donors. Here immunoSEQ multiplex PCR was the method, and the copy in TCRdb shows in-frame clones only, minus some. Here the sample spans fewer than 80,000 clones, roughly four fifths being singletons. Sequenced sample: PBMCs. The receptor set was obtained from an older woman in good health and CMV-seropositive. Both conserved end residues are trimmed from each CDR3. The D gene is left open where the match is weak.

v_gene	j_gene	d_gene	CDR3aa
TRBV4-1	TRBJ1-5	-	ASSQTEAYQPQH
TRBV2	TRBJ1-2	TRBD1	ASSVQGGNYGYT
TRBV2	TRBJ2-1	TRBD2	ASSDTSGGVGNEQF
TRBV6-1	TRBJ2-3	-	ASRSQSTDTQY
TRBV28	TRBJ1-1	TRBD1	ASSQGGQLNTEAF
TRBV28	TRBJ2-2	-	ASSLPQDSYTGELF
TRBV15	TRBJ1-5	-	ATSRDLSQPQH
TRBV5-1	TRBJ2-7	-	ASSLDRDYEQY
TRBV7-3	TRBJ2-2	-	ASSLEGLNTGELF
TRBV5-4	TRBJ2-7	-	ASLYSTPDSYEQY
TRBV4-1	TRBJ1-4	-	ASSHTGSTNEKLF
TRBV9	TRBJ1-6	-	ASSVADFNSPLH
TRBV19	TRBJ1-2	-	ASSFDSPYGYT
TRBV10-3	TRBJ1-2	TRBD1	AIMRTGEYGYT
TRBV6-1	TRBJ1-5	-	ASSESRREPQH
TRBV9	TRBJ2-3	TRBD2	ASSPRLAWATQY
TRBV11-3	TRBJ2-1	TRBD2	ASSSGTSGGSEQF
TRBV27	TRBJ2-5	TRBD1	ASSYDRGETQY
TRBV27	TRBJ2-5	TRBD1	ASSPGQGIETQY
TRBV2	TRBJ2-7	TRBD1	ASKRTGGFVQY
TRBV4-2	TRBJ1-1	TRBD1	ASSTRIQDRLTEAF
TRBV6-1	TRBJ1-3	-	ASSARTAGNTIY
TRBV11-3	TRBJ2-1	TRBD2	ASSVWTSGRGNEQF
TRBV19	TRBJ2-5	TRBD2	ASSQNRIGRREETQY
TRBV19	TRBJ1-5	TRBD1	ASSLEGATNQPQH
TRBV7-9	TRBJ1-2	TRBD1	ASSPGTGDYGYT
TRBV5-1	TRBJ1-4	-	ASSLARGNSEKLF
TRBV4-1	TRBJ2-1	TRBD2	ASSQGAGGRVVEQF
TRBV5-6	TRBJ2-1	TRBD1	ASSIRTGLSYNEQF
TRBV27	TRBJ1-4	-	ASSSGWGKLF
TRBV7-8	TRBJ2-5	TRBD1	ASSVMGTASETQY
TRBV6-1	TRBJ2-1	-	ASNQDTYNEQL
TRBV7-8	TRBJ2-2	TRBD1	ASSLDRGRTGELF
TRBV10-2	TRBJ1-1	-	ASSAGDTEAF
TRBV19	TRBJ2-5	TRBD2	ASSLFKGLAETQY
TRBV2	TRBJ1-2	-	ASSEAQEDGYT
TRBV7-3	TRBJ1-1	-	ASSSRPGGTEAF
TRBV9	TRBJ1-1	-	ASSVIQSNTEAF
TRBV30	TRBJ2-1	-	AWSVLALVNEQF
TRBV5-4	TRBJ2-1	-	ASSLSSNEQF
TRBV9	TRBJ1-3	-	ASSTTGRTGNTIY
TRBV9	TRBJ2-7	TRBD1	ASSVEDGGTGTYEQY
TRBV10-2	TRBJ1-2	TRBD1	ASSDGTGGYGYT
TRBV5-4	TRBJ1-2	TRBD1	ASRLDRGLGYGYT